The T cell receptor beta chain under discussion was sequenced for a study of regulatory T cells in long-lasting Graves disease. Indicated time point: newly diagnosed GD, antithyroid drugs for less than 3 months. The TCR library was made from RNA extracted from PBMCs. V lost 7 bases, J lost 4 bases, and 15 bases stayed unmatched. The CDR3 is 16 amino acids. CDR1 and CDR2 (germline): LGHDT, YNNKEL (reference sequence). Construction of the TCR beta libraries employed iRepertoire HTBI primers in conjunction with Arm-PCR of CDR3 regions. Via MiXCR, TCRdb re-called the multiplex PCR reads, giving one row per CDR3 protein. The sample has about 430,000 distinct CDR3 sequences, 15% seen once. The same sample was also studied in work on T cells in Graves' hyperthyroidism and ophthalmopathy. According to that study: Primed by the HTBI set, a first-round RT-PCR was run on the TCR CDR3.

This clonotype was sampled from a woman aged 40 to 50 with Graves disease. The chain combines TRBV3-1 with TRBJ2-7; 8 nucleotides align to TRBD1. Sequences were derived from peripheral blood mononuclear cells (PBMCs), sampled at new diagnosis, from a patient treated with antithyroid drugs. CDR3 loop: CASKRTGTRGIYEQYF. The DNA of the CDR3 is TGTGCCAGCAAAAGGACAGGGACAAGAGGGATTTACGAGCAGTACTTC.